The next 24 T cell receptor beta chains were all read from a single sample in a study of blood T cell repertoires in COVID-19 (dated by TCRdb to 2020 to 2022). The library was generated by the immunoSEQ multiplex PCR assay. TCRdb took over this immuneACCESS table, retaining in-frame rearrangements with V and J assigned. Such tables are incomplete; in checked studies, under half of the missing clones stem from an unresolved V gene, and the remainder is unexplained. This sample holds fewer than 250,000 clones; approximately 91% were observed only once. Approximately 0.8% of the sample is taken by the ten largest. Sequenced: peripheral blood. The source is a man in his thirties or forties with COVID-19, enrolled during active disease.

The V call is TRBV25-1, the J call TRBJ1-3, with 7 bases fitting TRBD1. CDR3 length equals 16 residues. Trimming at V came to 3 bases and at J to 4 bases, leaving 9 bases not matched to a gene. The germline V gene encodes CDR1 MGHDK and CDR2 SYGVNS. The CDR3 sequence is CASSDSDREPGNTIYF. CDR3 bases: TGTGCCAGCAGTGACTCAGACAGGGAGCCCGGAAACACCATATATTTT.

The table lists this clone with a count of one. J is TRBJ1-4 and V is TRBV19; TRBD1 matches at 7 bases. The CDR3 consists of 12 residues. Germline V gene sequence: CDR1 LNHDA, CDR2 SQIVND (reference sequence). After removal of 2 bases from V and 12 bases from J, the junction contained 3 bases not matched to a gene. Written as DNA, the CDR3 is TGTGCCAGTAGTATATGGACAGGTGAACTGTTTTTT. As protein: CASSIWTGELFF.

The chain links TRBV6-5 to TRBJ2-3; perhaps TRBD2 as D (7 bases). In germline, CDR1 is MNHEY, CDR2 SVGAGI. This CDR3 contains 15 residues. V was trimmed by 9 bases and J by 2 bases, leaving 18 bases between them. CDR3 loop: CASSRKGGITDTQYF. The CDR3, as DNA: TGTGCCAGTTCTCGAAAGGGGGGGATCACAGATACGCAGTATTTT.

V is TRBV6-5 and J is TRBJ2-2; 7 bases fit TRBD1. The J segment lost 1 base and the V segment lost 4 bases, leaving 3 bases of the junction unmatched. The germline V gene has CDR1 MNHEY and CDR2 SVGAGI. The CDR3 sequence is 15 residues long. CDR3 sequence reads: CASSSGTENTGELFF. The CDR3 nucleotides are TGTGCCAGCAGTTCCGGGACAGAGAACACCGGGGAGCTGTTTTTT.

This rearrangement joins TRBV4-1 to TRBJ1-1; 7 positions match TRBD1. The CDR3 is 15 amino acids. Trimming at V came to 4 bases and at J to 1 base, leaving 6 bases not matched to a gene. CDR1 is MGHRA and CDR2 is YSYEKL in the germline V gene. The CDR3 sequence: CASSRTTGSNTEAFF. In DNA form, the CDR3 reads TGCGCCAGCAGCCGAACGACAGGGTCGAACACTGAAGCTTTCTTT.

The V call is TRBV12-5, the J call TRBJ1-1, with D possibly being TRBD1 (5 bases). Trimming removed 5 bases from V and 5 bases from J, with 15 bases in between. The CDR3 spans 14 residues. CDR1 and CDR2 (germline): LGHNT, FRNRAP. Here the CDR3 DNA reads TGTGCTAGTGGTCCCGACAGCAGGTGGACTGAAGCTTTCTTT. Translation: CASGPDSRWTEAFF.

The CDR3 protein is CASSEDYVQFF. CDR3 DNA sequence: TGTGCCAGCAGTGAAGACTATGTGCAGTTCTTC. The genes are TRBV2 and TRBJ2-1; D gene uncertain. Germline V gene sequence: CDR1 SNHLY, CDR2 FYNNEI. V dropped 1 base and J dropped 12 bases, with 7 bases sitting between them. CDR3 length equals 11 residues.

In this sample, this clone turned up a few times. The rearrangement joins TRBV7-2 to TRBJ1-2, with D perhaps matching TRBD1 (6 bases). Germline loops: CDR1 SGHTA, CDR2 FQGNSA. The CDR3 length is 15 residues. V was trimmed by 3 bases and J by 8 bases, leaving 19 bases between them. CDR3 protein: CASSFRRGALGGYTF. The DNA of the CDR3 is TGTGCCAGCAGCTTCAGACGGGGGGCCCTCGGAGGCTACACCTTC.

The chain joins TRBV19 to TRBJ1-2, with 10 bases aligning to TRBD1. V dropped 4 bases and J dropped 4; count of bases not matched to a gene: 3. CDR1 is LNHDA, CDR2 SQIVND, per germline (reference sequence). The CDR3 totals 14 residues. CDR3 DNA: TGTGCCAGTAGTAAGGACAGGGGGAGCTATGGCTACACCTTC. Translating gives CASSKDRGSYGYTF.

The V and J genes are TRBV10-3 and TRBJ2-7; 10 bases map to TRBD2. The CDR3 spans 16 residues. Germline assignment: CDR1 ENHRY and CDR2 SYGVKD. V lost 6 bases, J lost 4 bases, and 12 bases stayed unmatched. The CDR3 sequence: CAISATSGEMIYEQYF. Written as DNA, the CDR3 is TGTGCCATCAGCGCTACTAGCGGGGAGATGATTTACGAGCAGTACTTC.

This clone has a handful of counts. The gene calls are TRBV4-1 and TRBJ2-7, with TRBD2 matching 8 bases. The length of the CDR3 is 16 residues. J lost 2 bases, V lost 1 base, and 7 bases had no gene match. The V gene's germline CDR1 is MGHRA and CDR2 YSYEKL. CDR3 bases: TGCGCCAGCAGCCAAGGCAAAGCGGGGGATACCTACGAGCAGTACTTC. Residues: CASSQGKAGDTYEQYF.

In its sample, this clone was seen a few times. The chain couples TRBV5-1 to TRBJ2-7; TRBD2 matches at 11 bases. Germline V gene data show CDR1 as SGHRS and CDR2 as YFSETQ. V shed 0 bases and J 3 bases; nucleotides not matched to a gene: 8. The CDR3 consists of 17 residues. CDR3 protein: CASSLAASGGRIYEQYF. The CDR3 bases are TGCGCCAGCAGCTTGGCTGCTAGCGGGGGGCGGATCTACGAGCAGTACTTC.

This clone was picked up one time. The rearrangement links TRBV4-1 to TRBJ1-5; 7 nucleotides line up with TRBD1. The CDR3 loop spans 14 amino acids. Germline CDR1 and CDR2: MGHRA and YSYEKL. The trim removed 6 bases at V and 1 base at J, leaving 3 bases unmatched. CDR3 DNA sequence: TGCGCCAGCAGGCAGACAGGGAGCAATCAGCCCCAGCATTTT. Its protein is CASRQTGSNQPQHF.

The chain links TRBV21-1 to TRBJ1-3; the table's TRBD1 call for D was not verified on the DNA. TRBV21-1 is a known pseudogene. This CDR3 is 14 amino acids long. CDR3 nucleotide sequence: TGTGCCCCTGCGGACAGGGATCGTGGAAACACCATATATTTT. It is translated as CAPADRDRGNTIYF.

The CDR3 DNA follows: TGTGCCAGCAGCCCAACGGGACAGGGGAACTATGGCTACACCTTC. Its translation is CASSPTGQGNYGYTF. V and J are TRBV7-2 and TRBJ1-2; 10 bases match TRBD1. Germline CDR1 and CDR2: SGHTA and FQGNSA. This CDR3 has 15 residues. With 5 bases clipped from V and 2 bases from J, the junction kept 5 bases outside the gene matches.

J is TRBJ2-7 and V is TRBV18; D might be TRBD2 (6 bases). The germline V gene has CDR1 KGHSH and CDR2 LQKENI. The CDR3 runs 13 residues. V lost 2 bases to trimming and J lost 5 bases, with 10 bases between them. The CDR3 reads CASSPGAGNEQYF. The CDR3 DNA sequence: TGTGCCAGCTCACCAGGGGCGGGGAACGAGCAGTACTTC.

The chain employs TRBV10-3 and TRBJ2-5, with 8 nucleotides matching TRBD2. Germline CDR1 and CDR2: ENHRY and SYGVKD. Trimming took 4 bases from V and 5 from J; bases not matched to a gene: 6. The CDR3 loop spans 14 amino acids. The CDR3 region is CAISAAGGTETQYF. The CDR3 DNA is TGTGCCATCAGTGCGGCGGGGGGAACGGAGACCCAGTACTTC.

CDR3 residues: CASSLVSAGQETQYF. DNA of the CDR3: TGTGCCAGCAGCTTAGTTTCAGCAGGCCAAGAGACCCAGTACTTC. The V and J genes are TRBV7-6 and TRBJ2-5; no definite D call. The germline CDR1 and CDR2 sequences are SGHVS and FNYEAQ. This CDR3 contains 15 residues. V lost 1 base, J lost 1 base, and 10 bases lay in between.

The V and J genes are TRBV13 and TRBJ1-5; D may be TRBD1 (5 bases). The germline V gene has CDR1 PRHDT and CDR2 FYEKMQ (reference sequence). The V end lost 1 base, the J end lost 6 bases, and 13 bases lay between the germline ends. CDR3 size: 15 residues. CDR3 DNA sequence: TGTGCCAGCAGCTTAGAAAGGGGCGGTTGTCAGCCCCAGCATTTT. Its protein product is CASSLERGGCQPQHF.

This clone was seen a single time. This chain joins TRBV11-2 and TRBJ1-1, with 9 bases lining up with TRBD1. The CDR3 consists of 13 residues. From germline, CDR1 is SGHAT and CDR2 FQNNGV. V was pared by 2 bases and J by 7 bases, with 2 bases of the junction left unmatched. Written as DNA, the CDR3 is TGTGCCAGCAGCTTAAAGACAGGGGGTGAAGCTTTCTTT. It is translated as CASSLKTGGEAFF. Supplemented by reference TRBV11-2 and TRBJ1-1, the full variable domain reads EAGVAQSPRYKIIEKRQSVAFWCNPISGHATLYWYQQILGQGPKLLIQFQNNGVVDDSQLPKDRFSAERLKGVDSTLKIQPAKLEDSAVYLCASSLKTGGEAFFGQGTRLTVV.

As to this clone: The identical CDR3 is also encoded by other nucleotide sequences in the sample. This chain uses TRBV19 with TRBJ1-2; D call uncertain. CDR3 length equals 14 residues. V was trimmed by 1 base and J by 0 bases, leaving 6 bases between them. The germline gives CDR1 LNHDA, CDR2 SQIVND (reference sequence). The CDR3 loop is CASSIAGTNYGYTF. CDR3 DNA sequence: TGTGCCAGTAGTATAGCGGGGACTAACTATGGCTACACCTTC.

This clone appeared a few times. The chain employs TRBV19 and TRBJ1-1; possibly TRBD1 for D (5 bases). Germline V gene lookup returns CDR1 LNHDA and CDR2 SQIVND (reference sequence). V lost 1 base to trimming and J lost 6 bases, with 12 bases between them. The CDR3 loop spans 14 amino acids. In DNA form, the CDR3 reads TGTGCCAGTAGTATAGGCGGGGCTCAGGCTGAAGCTTTCTTT. Translated: CASSIGGAQAEAFF. The full variable domain, in which reference TRBV19 and TRBJ1-1 provide the parts outside the CDR3, is DGGITQSPKYLFRKEGQNVTLSCEQNLNHDAMYWYRQDPGQGLRLIYYSQIVNDFQKGDIAEGYSVSREKKESFPLTVTSAQKNPTAFYLCASSIGGAQAEAFFGQGTRLTVV.

The chain combines TRBV5-6 with TRBJ2-6; tentative D call: TRBD1 (6 bases). Germline values: CDR1 SGHDT, CDR2 YYEEEE. This CDR3 contains 18 residues. The V gene lost 4 bases and the J gene lost 0 bases, with 17 bases spanning the gap. The CDR3 DNA reads as TGTGCCAGCAGCCAACAAAGGACAGCCTTCTCTGGGGCCAACGTCCTGACTTTC. This gives the protein CASSQQRTAFSGANVLTF.

The chain combines TRBV5-1 with TRBJ1-4; a weak D match, TRBD1 (6 bases). The germline gives CDR1 SGHRS, CDR2 YFSETQ. The CDR3 is 15 residues long. V lost 6 bases to trimming and J lost 4 bases, with 16 bases between them. The CDR3, as DNA: TGCGCCAGCACCCCGGGGGGGGCGAGTAATGAAAAACTGTTTTTT. Its protein product is CASTPGGASNEKLFF.